The 20 T cell receptor beta chains below all came from one sample that was sequenced in a study of shared clonotypes between healthy human individuals. TCRdb keeps only in-frame clones here, not all; method: immunoSEQ multiplex PCR. In the table there are roughly 650,000 clones, around 97% of which are singletons. Sequenced sample: naive CD4+ T cells sorted from blood. As to subset: CD45RA+ positively selected. These receptors came from a woman aged 30 to 39 in good health.

The V and J genes are TRBV7-3 and TRBJ2-3, with D unclear. Between the trimmed V and J ends, which lost 5 bases and 0 bases, there was a span of 6 bases. The CDR3 sequence is 13 residues long. Germline V gives CDR1 SGHTA, CDR2 FQGTGA. The CDR3 DNA reads as TGTGCCAGCAGCCGAAAGAGCACAGATACGCAGTATTTT. It specifies CASSRKSTDTQYF.

This clone appeared once. The rearrangement uses TRBV11-2 and TRBJ2-1, with 8 positions matching TRBD2. CDR1 and CDR2 from the germline V gene are SGHAT and FQNNGV. The CDR3 runs 15 residues. The J segment lost 0 bases and the V segment lost 5 bases, leaving 3 bases of the junction unmatched. The CDR3 is CASSRAGVSYNEQFF. In DNA form, the CDR3 reads TGTGCCAGCAGCCGAGCGGGAGTCTCCTACAATGAGCAGTTCTTC.

The chain joins TRBV6-6 to TRBJ2-7; TRBD1 aligns across 7 bases. CDR1 is MNHNY and CDR2 is SVGAGI in the germline V gene (reference sequence). There are 13 residues in the CDR3. J gave up 6 bases and V 4 bases, and 6 bases lay outside the gene matches. This chain's CDR3 is CASSLPNRGEQYF. In nucleotides, the CDR3 is TGTGCCAGCAGTTTGCCGAACAGGGGCGAGCAGTACTTC.

The chain couples TRBV28 to TRBJ2-5; the D gene is possibly TRBD2 (6 bases). The assigned J gene may be wrong: the sequence end matches TRBJ2-7 better. Germline CDR1 is MDHEN and CDR2 is SYDVKM. The CDR3 covers 14 residues. CDR3 sequence reads: CASSLGSPGYEQYF. The CDR3 DNA is TGTGCCAGCAGTCTCGGGAGCCCGGGTTACGAGCAGTACTTC.

This clone was seen only once. This chain uses TRBV28 with TRBJ1-3; D unresolved. The CDR3 has 12 amino acids. CDR1 is MDHEN and CDR2 is SYDVKM in the germline V gene. V was pared by 6 bases and J by 1 base, with 4 bases between. CDR3 sequence reads: CASRNSGNTIYF. The CDR3 nucleotides read TGTGCCAGCAGAAATTCTGGAAACACCATATATTTT.

CDR3 bases: TGTGCCAGCACAAAATCACCTACCAACACTGAAGCTTTCTTT. Encoded protein: CASTKSPTNTEAFF. The chain has TRBV27 and TRBJ1-1; D ambiguous. Germline CDR1 and CDR2: MNHEY and SMNVEV (reference sequence). Between the trimmed V and J ends, which lost 7 bases and 2 bases, there was a span of 14 bases. This CDR3 comprises 14 residues.

The chain uses TRBV5-8 and TRBJ2-7; D ambiguous. Germline V gives CDR1 SGHTS, CDR2 YDEGEE. V was cut by 0 bases and J by 0 bases, with 4 bases left in between. This CDR3 has 13 amino acids. CDR3 protein: CASSLDYSYEQYF. The CDR3 DNA reads as TGTGCCAGCAGCTTGGATTACTCCTACGAGCAGTACTTC. Full variable domain (rest looked up from reference TRBV5-8 and TRBJ2-7): EAGVTQSPTHLIKTRGQQATLRCSPISGHTSVYWYQQALGLGLQFLLWYDEGEERNRGNFPPRFSGRQFPNYSSELNVNALELEDSALYLCASSLDYSYEQYFGPGTRLTVT.

This clone was seen once. The V call is TRBV5-1, the J call TRBJ2-6, with no clear D. The CDR3 covers 14 residues. Germline V lookup: CDR1 SGHRS, CDR2 YFSETQ. V was clipped by 5 bases and J by 0 bases, with 6 bases between them. The CDR3 reads CASRQASGANVLTF. The DNA of the CDR3 is TGCGCCAGCAGGCAAGCCTCTGGGGCCAACGTCCTGACTTTC.

The V gene is TRBV18, the J gene TRBJ2-2; 12 nucleotides align to TRBD2. Trimming cost V 4 bases and J 7 bases; bases outside gene matches: 4. In germline, CDR1 is KGHSH, CDR2 LQKENI. This CDR3 is built from 15 residues. The CDR3 coding sequence is TGTGCCAGCTCACGACTAGCGGGAGCGGACGGGGAGCTGTTTTTT. As protein: CASSRLAGADGELFF.

CDR3 coding DNA: TGCGCCAGCAGCCAAGATCTTCAGCTAGCGGGAGTGAGTGATGAGCAGTTCTTC. It yields the protein CASSQDLQLAGVSDEQFF. The chain carries TRBV4-1 and TRBJ2-1, with 10 positions matching TRBD2. The germline V gene has CDR1 MGHRA and CDR2 YSYEKL. This CDR3 spans 18 amino acids. Trimming removed 0 bases from V and 8 bases from J; junction bases left unmatched: 13.

The chain joins TRBV19 to TRBJ1-4; no clear D. Germline CDR1 is LNHDA and CDR2 is SQIVND (reference sequence). The CDR3 is made up of 14 amino acids. The V gene lost 8 bases and the J gene lost 3 bases, with 13 bases spanning the gap. The CDR3 region is CASSSGSSNEKLFF. For the CDR3, the DNA is TGTGCCAGTTCCAGTGGATCGTCTAATGAAAAACTGTTTTTT. The whole variable domain, remainder taken from reference TRBV19 and TRBJ1-4, is DGGITQSPKYLFRKEGQNVTLSCEQNLNHDAMYWYRQDPGQGLRLIYYSQIVNDFQKGDIAEGYSVSREKKESFPLTVTSAQKNPTAFYLCASSSGSSNEKLFFGSGTQLSVL.

The chain couples TRBV19 to TRBJ1-5; D unclear. Trimming shortened V by 0 bases and J by 1 base, and 10 bases separated the two germline ends. Germline-derived CDR1 and CDR2 are LNHDA and SQIVND (reference sequence). This CDR3 comprises 16 residues. CDR3 protein: CASSIEGPVSNQPQHF. The CDR3 region has the DNA TGTGCCAGTAGTATAGAAGGGCCGGTGAGCAATCAGCCCCAGCATTTT. The variable domain in full, with the rest retrieved from reference TRBV19 and TRBJ1-5, is DGGITQSPKYLFRKEGQNVTLSCEQNLNHDAMYWYRQDPGQGLRLIYYSQIVNDFQKGDIAEGYSVSREKKESFPLTVTSAQKNPTAFYLCASSIEGPVSNQPQHFGDGTRLSIL.

The rearrangement uses TRBV7-8 and TRBJ2-1; D is unresolved. V shed 2 bases and J shed 7 bases, with 9 bases lying between them. Germline loops: CDR1 SGHVS, CDR2 FQNEAQ. This CDR3 is 13 amino acids long. The CDR3 nucleotides are TGTGCCAGCAGCTTAAGGTGGGTAAATGAGCAGTTCTTC. Residues: CASSLRWVNEQFF. Complete variable domain (other parts from reference TRBV7-8 and TRBJ2-1): GAGVSQSPRYKVAKRGQDVALRCDPISGHVSLFWYQQALGQGPEFLTYFQNEAQLDKSGLPSDRFFAERPEGSVSTLKIQRTQQEDSAVYLCASSLRWVNEQFFGPGTRLTVL.

This clone occurred once. V gene TRBV4-1 combines with J gene TRBJ1-1, with a possible D match to TRBD1 (5 bases). This CDR3 region has 15 residues. Trimming cost V 3 bases and J 0 bases, with 11 bases left between them. CDR1 is MGHRA, CDR2 YSYEKL, per germline. Here the CDR3 DNA reads TGCGCCAGCAGCCAGTCGGGACCCATGAACACTGAAGCTTTCTTT. Its protein is CASSQSGPMNTEAFF.

As regards this clone: One end of the junction fails to match germline, which may point to a read error. J is TRBJ1-1 and V is TRBV9, with no clear D. Germline lookup yields CDR1 SGDLS and CDR2 YYNGEE. The CDR3 has 12 residues. The CDR3 nucleotides are TGTGTCAGCAGCCTACAGAACACTGAAGCTTTCTTT. Its translation: CVSSLQNTEAFF.

V is TRBV5-1 and J is TRBJ1-1, with D possibly being TRBD1 (6 bases). The V end lost 4 bases, the J end lost 0 bases, and 10 bases lay between the germline ends. Germline V lookup: CDR1 SGHRS, CDR2 YFSETQ. CDR3 length: 14 residues. The CDR3 region is CASSPQGMNTEAFF. The CDR3 DNA is TGCGCCAGCAGCCCTCAGGGGATGAACACTGAAGCTTTCTTT.

The chain employs TRBV10-2 and TRBJ2-7; unclear D gene. This CDR3 region has 13 residues. Germline-derived CDR1 and CDR2 are WSHSY and SAAADI. Trimming stripped 7 bases from V and 0 bases from J, with 10 bases between. The CDR3, as DNA: TGCGCCAGCATGGGGTACAGCTCCTACGAGCAGTACTTC. Protein sequence: CASMGYSSYEQYF.

The rearrangement joins TRBV10-3 to TRBJ2-1; D is uncertain. Germline V gene lookup returns CDR1 ENHRY and CDR2 SYGVKD. V lost 4 bases, J lost 9 bases, and 13 bases lay in between. The CDR3 runs 13 residues. Here the CDR3 reads CAISGPGVSEQFF. CDR3 coding DNA: TGTGCCATCAGTGGCCCAGGTGTTAGTGAGCAGTTCTTC.

The V and J genes are TRBV5-1 and TRBJ1-4; D unresolved. Germline V lookup: CDR1 SGHRS, CDR2 YFSETQ. This CDR3 spans 17 amino acids. Trimming removed 4 bases at V and 0 bases at J, with 16 bases between. CDR3 protein: CASSVGNSLATNEKLFF. The CDR3 nucleotides read TGCGCCAGCAGCGTCGGTAACAGCCTTGCAACTAATGAAAAACTGTTTTTT.

V usage is TRBV28 and J usage is TRBJ2-7, with 15 bases lining up with TRBD2. The J segment lost 5 bases and the V segment lost 4 bases, leaving 9 bases of the junction unmatched. Per the germline V gene, CDR1 is MDHEN and CDR2 is SYDVKM. The CDR3 covers 17 residues. CDR3 loop: CASSYPGLAGGKDEQYF. The CDR3 nucleotides read TGTGCCAGCAGTTACCCGGGACTAGCGGGAGGTAAAGACGAGCAGTACTTC.